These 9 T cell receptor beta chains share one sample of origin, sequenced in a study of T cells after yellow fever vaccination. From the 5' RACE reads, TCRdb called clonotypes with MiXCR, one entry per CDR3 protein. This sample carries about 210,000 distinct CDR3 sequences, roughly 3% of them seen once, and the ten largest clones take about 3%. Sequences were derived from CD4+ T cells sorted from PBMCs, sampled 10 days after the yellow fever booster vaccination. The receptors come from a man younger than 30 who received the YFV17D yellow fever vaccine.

CDR3 protein: CASSVDRGKLAGIQETQYF. CDR3 sequence (DNA): TGTGCCAGCAGCGTGGACAGGGGGAAACTAGCGGGGATCCAAGAGACCCAGTACTTC. The chain links TRBV7-3 to TRBJ2-5; D is perhaps TRBD1 or TRBD2 (10 bases each). CDR1 and CDR2 from the germline V gene are SGHTA and FQGTGA. V was pared by 5 bases and J by 1 base, with 26 bases between. CDR3 length equals 19 residues. Together with reference TRBV7-3 and TRBJ2-5, the CDR3 gives the full variable domain: GAGVSQTPSNKVTEKGKYVELRCDPISGHTALYWYRQSLGQGPEFLIYFQGTGAADDSGLPNDRFFAVRPEGSVSTLKIQRTERGDSAVYLCASSVDRGKLAGIQETQYFGPGTRLLVL.

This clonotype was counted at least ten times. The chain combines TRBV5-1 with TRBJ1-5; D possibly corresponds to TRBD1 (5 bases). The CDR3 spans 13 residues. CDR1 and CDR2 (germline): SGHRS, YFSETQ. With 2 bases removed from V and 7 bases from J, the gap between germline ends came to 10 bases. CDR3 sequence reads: CASSFQGPQPQHF. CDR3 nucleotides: TGCGCCAGCAGCTTCCAGGGCCCACAGCCCCAGCATTTT. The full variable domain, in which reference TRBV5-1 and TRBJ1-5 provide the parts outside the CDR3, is KAGVTQTPRYLIKTRGQQVTLSCSPISGHRSVSWYQQTPGQGLQFLFEYFSETQRNKGNFPGRFSGRQFSNSRSEMNVSTLELGDSALYLCASSFQGPQPQHFGDGTRLSIL.

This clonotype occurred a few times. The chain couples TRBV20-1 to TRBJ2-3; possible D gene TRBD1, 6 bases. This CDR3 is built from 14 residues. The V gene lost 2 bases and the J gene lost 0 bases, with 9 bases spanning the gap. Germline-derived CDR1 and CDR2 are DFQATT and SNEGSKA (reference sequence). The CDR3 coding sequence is TGCAGTGCTAGACGGGACACTAGCACAGATACGCAGTATTTT. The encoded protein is CSARRDTSTDTQYF.

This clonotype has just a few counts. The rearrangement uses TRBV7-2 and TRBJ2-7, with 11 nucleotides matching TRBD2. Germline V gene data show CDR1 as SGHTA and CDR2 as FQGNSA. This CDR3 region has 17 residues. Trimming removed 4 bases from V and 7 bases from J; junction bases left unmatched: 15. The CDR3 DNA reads TGTGCCAGCAGCTCCCCCCGGATAGCGGGGGGGAGTCGAGAGCAGTACTTC. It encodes CASSSPRIAGGSREQYF.

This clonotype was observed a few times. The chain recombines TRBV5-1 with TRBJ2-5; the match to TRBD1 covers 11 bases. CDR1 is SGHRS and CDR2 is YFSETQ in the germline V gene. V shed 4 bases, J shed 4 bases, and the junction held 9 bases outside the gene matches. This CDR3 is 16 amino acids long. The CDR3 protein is CASSEDRGPAGETQYF. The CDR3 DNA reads TGCGCCAGCAGCGAGGACAGGGGGCCGGCGGGAGAGACCCAGTACTTC.

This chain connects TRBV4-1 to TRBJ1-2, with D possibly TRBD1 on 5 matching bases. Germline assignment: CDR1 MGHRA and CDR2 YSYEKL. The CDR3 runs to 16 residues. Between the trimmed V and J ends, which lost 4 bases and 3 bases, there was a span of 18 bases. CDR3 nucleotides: TGCGCCAGCAGCCCAGCCGGGACTCGACGGGACTATGGCTACACCTTC. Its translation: CASSPAGTRRDYGYTF.

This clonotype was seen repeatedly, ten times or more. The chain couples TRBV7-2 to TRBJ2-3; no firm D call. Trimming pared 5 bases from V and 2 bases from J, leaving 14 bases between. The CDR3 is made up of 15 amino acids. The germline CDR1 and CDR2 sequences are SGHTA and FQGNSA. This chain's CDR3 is CASSPRRQTTDTQYF. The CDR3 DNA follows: TGTGCCAGCAGCCCTAGACGGCAGACCACAGATACGCAGTATTTT.

CDR3 DNA sequence: TGTGCCAGCGGCCGGGACAGGCCCTACGAGCAGTACTTC. It specifies CASGRDRPYEQYF. This rearrangement joins TRBV2 to TRBJ2-7, with 8 bases aligning to TRBD1. Germline V CDR1 and CDR2: SNHLY, FYNNEI. V trimming: 8 bases; J trimming: 2 bases; junction bases outside the gene matches: 5. The CDR3 has 13 amino acids.

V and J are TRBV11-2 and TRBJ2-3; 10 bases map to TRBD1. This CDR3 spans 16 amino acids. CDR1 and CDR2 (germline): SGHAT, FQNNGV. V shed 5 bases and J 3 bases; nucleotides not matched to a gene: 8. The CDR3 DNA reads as TGTGCCAGCAGCGTCTGGGGACAGGGGAGGACAGATACGCAGTATTTT. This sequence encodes CASSVWGQGRTDTQYF.